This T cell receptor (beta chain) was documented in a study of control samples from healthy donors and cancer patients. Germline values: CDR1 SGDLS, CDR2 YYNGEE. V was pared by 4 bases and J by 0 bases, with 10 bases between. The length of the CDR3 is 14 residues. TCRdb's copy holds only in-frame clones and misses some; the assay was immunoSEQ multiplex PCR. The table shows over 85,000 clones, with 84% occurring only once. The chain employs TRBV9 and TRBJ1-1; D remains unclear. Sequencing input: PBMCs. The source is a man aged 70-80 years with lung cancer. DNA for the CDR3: TGTGCCAGCAGCCCCCGGGCGCTGAACACTGAAGCTTTCTTT. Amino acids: CASSPRALNTEAFF. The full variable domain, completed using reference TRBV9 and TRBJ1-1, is DSGVTQTPKHLITATGQRVTLRCSPRSGDLSVYWYQQSLDQGLQFLIQYYNGEERAKGNILERFSAQQFPDLHSELNLSSLELGDSALYFCASSPRALNTEAFFGQGTRLTVV.